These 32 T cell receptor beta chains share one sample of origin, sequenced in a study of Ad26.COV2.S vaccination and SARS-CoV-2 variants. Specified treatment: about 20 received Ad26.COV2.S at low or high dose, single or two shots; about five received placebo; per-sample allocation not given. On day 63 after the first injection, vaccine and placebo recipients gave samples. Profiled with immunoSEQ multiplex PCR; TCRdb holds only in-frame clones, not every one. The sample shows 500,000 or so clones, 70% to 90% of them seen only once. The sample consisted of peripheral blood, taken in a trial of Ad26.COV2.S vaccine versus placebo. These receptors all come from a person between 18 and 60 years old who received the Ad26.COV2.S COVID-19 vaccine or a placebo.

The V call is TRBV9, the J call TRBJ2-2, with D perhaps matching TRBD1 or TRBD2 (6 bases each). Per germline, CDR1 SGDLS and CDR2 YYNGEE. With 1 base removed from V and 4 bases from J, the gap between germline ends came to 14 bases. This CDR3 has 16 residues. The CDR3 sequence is CASSVRGDGVTGELFF. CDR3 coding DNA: TGTGCCAGCAGCGTAAGGGGGGACGGGGTCACCGGGGAGCTGTTTTTT.

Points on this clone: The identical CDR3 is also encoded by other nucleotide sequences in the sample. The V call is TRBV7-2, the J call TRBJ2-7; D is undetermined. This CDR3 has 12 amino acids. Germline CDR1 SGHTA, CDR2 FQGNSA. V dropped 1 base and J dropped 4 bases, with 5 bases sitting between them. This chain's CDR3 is CASSLGVYEQYF. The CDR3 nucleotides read TGTGCCAGCAGCTTAGGTGTATACGAGCAGTACTTC.

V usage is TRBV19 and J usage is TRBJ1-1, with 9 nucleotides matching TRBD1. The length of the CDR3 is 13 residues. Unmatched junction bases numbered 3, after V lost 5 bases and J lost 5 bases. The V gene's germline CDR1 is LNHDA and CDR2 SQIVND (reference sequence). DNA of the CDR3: TGTGCCAGTAGTGGGACAGGGCAGACTGAAGCTTTCTTT. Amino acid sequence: CASSGTGQTEAFF.

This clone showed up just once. CDR3 DNA sequence: TGTGCCAGCAGTGAAAGGGGGTGGGCAGGAGCTAGCTCTGGGGCCAACGTCCTGACTTTC. Translated: CASSERGWAGASSGANVLTF. This sequence joins TRBV6-1 and TRBJ2-6; a possible D gene is TRBD1 (6 bases). CDR3 size: 20 residues. In germline, CDR1 is MNHNS, CDR2 SASEGT. V was pared by 2 bases and J by 0 bases, with 20 bases between.

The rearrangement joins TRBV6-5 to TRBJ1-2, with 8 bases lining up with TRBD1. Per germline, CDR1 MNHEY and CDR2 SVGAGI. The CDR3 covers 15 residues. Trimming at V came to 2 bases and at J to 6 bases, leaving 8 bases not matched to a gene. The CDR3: CASSYQGARLDGYTF. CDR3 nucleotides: TGTGCCAGCAGTTACCAGGGGGCGAGGTTAGATGGCTACACCTTC.

CDR3 sequence (DNA): TGCAGTGCTAGTCGGGGATTAAGCAATCAGCCCCAGCATTTT. It yields the protein CSASRGLSNQPQHF. The chain is built from TRBV20-1 and TRBJ1-5; D call uncertain. This CDR3 has 14 amino acids. Deletions cut 3 bases from V and 1 base from J, with 10 bases between. Germline CDR1 reads DFQATT; CDR2 reads SNEGSKA (reference sequence).

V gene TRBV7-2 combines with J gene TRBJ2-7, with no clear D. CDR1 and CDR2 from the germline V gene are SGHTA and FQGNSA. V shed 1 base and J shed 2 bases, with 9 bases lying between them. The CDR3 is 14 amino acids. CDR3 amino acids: CASSLGGKAYEQYF. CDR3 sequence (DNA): TGTGCCAGCAGCTTAGGAGGCAAGGCCTACGAGCAGTACTTC.

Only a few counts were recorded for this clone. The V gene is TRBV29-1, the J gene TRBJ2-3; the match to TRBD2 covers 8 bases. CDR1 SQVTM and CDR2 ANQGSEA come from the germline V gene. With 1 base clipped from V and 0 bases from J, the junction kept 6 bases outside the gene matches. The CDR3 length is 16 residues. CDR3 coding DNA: TGCAGCGTTGAAGGACTAGCGAGTTCAAGCACAGATACGCAGTATTTT. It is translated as CSVEGLASSSTDTQYF.

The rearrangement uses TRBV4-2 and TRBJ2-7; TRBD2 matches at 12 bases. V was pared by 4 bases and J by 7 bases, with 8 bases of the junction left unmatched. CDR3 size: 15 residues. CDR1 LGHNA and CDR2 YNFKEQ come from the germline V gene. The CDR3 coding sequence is TGTGCCAGCAGCCCCCGGACTAGCGGGAAGCGGGAGCAGTACTTC. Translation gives CASSPRTSGKREQYF.

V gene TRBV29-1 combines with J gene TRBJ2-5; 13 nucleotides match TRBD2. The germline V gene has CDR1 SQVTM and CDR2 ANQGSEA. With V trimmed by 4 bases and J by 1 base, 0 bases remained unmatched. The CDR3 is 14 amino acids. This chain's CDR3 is CSVGTSGGQETQYF. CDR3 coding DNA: TGCAGCGTTGGGACTAGCGGGGGCCAAGAGACCCAGTACTTC. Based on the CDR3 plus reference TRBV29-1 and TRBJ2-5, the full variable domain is SAVISQKPSRDICQRGTSLTIQCQVDSQVTMMFWYRQQPGQSLTLIATANQGSEATYESGFVIDKFPISRPNLTFSTLTVSNMSPEDSSIYLCSVGTSGGQETQYFGPGTRLLVL.

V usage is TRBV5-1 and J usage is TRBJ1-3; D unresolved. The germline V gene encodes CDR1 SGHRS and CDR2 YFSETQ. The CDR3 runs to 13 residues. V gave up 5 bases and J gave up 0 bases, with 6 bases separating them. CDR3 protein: CASSPDSGNTIYF. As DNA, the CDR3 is TGCGCCAGCAGTCCGGACTCTGGAAACACCATATATTTT.

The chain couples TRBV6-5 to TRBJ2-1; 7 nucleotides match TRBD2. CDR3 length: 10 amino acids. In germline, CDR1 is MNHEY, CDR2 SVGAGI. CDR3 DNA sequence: TGTGCTAGCGGGTACAATGAGCAGTTCTTC. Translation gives CASGYNEQFF.

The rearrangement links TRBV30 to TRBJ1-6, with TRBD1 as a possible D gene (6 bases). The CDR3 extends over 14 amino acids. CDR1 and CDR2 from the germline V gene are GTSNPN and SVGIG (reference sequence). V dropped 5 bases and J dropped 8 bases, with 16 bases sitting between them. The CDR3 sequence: CAWGRGSGYSPLHF. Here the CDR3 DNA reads TGTGCCTGGGGCAGGGGTTCCGGTTATTCACCCCTCCACTTT. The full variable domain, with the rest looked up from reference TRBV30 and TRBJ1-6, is SQTIHQWPATLVQPVGSPLSLECTVEGTSNPNLYWYRQAAGRGLQLLFYSVGIGQISSEVPQNLSASRPQDRQFILSSKKLLLSDSGFYLCAWGRGSGYSPLHFGNGTRLTVT.

The CDR3 nucleotides are TGTGCCAGTAGCCGTGGGCAAGCGGGAGGTCTTGGAGAGACCCAGTACTTC. Translation: CASSRGQAGGLGETQYF. V and J are TRBV19 and TRBJ2-5; 9 nucleotides match TRBD2. Germline-derived CDR1 and CDR2 are LNHDA and SQIVND (reference sequence). The J segment lost 4 bases and the V segment lost 6 bases, leaving 15 bases of the junction unmatched. This CDR3 has 17 residues.

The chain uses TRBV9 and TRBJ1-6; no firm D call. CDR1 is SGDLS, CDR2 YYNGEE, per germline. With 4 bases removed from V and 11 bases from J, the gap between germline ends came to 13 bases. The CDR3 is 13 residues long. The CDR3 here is CASSQQGRPPLHF. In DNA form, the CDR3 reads TGTGCCAGCAGCCAACAAGGGCGGCCACCCCTCCACTTT.

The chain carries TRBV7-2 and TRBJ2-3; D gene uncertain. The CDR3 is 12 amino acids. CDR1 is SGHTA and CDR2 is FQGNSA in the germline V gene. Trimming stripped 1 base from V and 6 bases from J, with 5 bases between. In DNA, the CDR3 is TGTGCCAGCAGCTTAGTCCCGGATACGCAGTATTTT. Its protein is CASSLVPDTQYF.

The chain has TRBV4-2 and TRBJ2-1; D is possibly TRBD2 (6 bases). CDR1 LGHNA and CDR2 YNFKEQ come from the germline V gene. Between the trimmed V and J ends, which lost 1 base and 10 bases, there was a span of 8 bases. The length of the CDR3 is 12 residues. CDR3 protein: CASSQVREEQFF. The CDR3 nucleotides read TGTGCCAGCAGCCAAGTTCGGGAGGAGCAGTTCTTC.

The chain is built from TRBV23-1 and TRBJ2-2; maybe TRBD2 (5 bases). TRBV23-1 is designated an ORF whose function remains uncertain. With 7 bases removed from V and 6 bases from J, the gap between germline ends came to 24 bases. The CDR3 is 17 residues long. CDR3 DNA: TGCGCCAGCAAACCGAGAAAGGTACGGGATTGTTCCGGGGAGCTGTTTTTT. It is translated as CASKPRKVRDCSGELFF.

The CDR3 DNA sequence: TGTGCCAGCAGCTTGGAAGGCTCCAATGGCTACACCTTC. This codes for CASSLEGSNGYTF. This chain uses TRBV7-9 with TRBJ1-2; D remains ambiguous. This CDR3 spans 13 amino acids. Germline CDR1 reads SEHNR; CDR2 reads FQNEAQ (reference sequence). V lost 3 bases, J lost 6 bases, and 11 bases lay in between.

The CDR3 DNA reads TGTGCCAGCAGCTTGGGACTAGCGGTCAATGAGCAGTTCTTC. Its protein product is CASSLGLAVNEQFF. This chain links TRBV7-2 with TRBJ2-1, with 11 nucleotides matching TRBD2. Germline CDR1 reads SGHTA; CDR2 reads FQGNSA. The CDR3 spans 14 residues. V gave up 3 bases and J gave up 6 bases; unmatched junction bases: 1.

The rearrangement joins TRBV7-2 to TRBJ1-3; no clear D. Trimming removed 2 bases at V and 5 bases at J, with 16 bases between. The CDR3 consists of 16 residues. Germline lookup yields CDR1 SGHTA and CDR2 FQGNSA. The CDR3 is CASSLSDGGHRNTIYF. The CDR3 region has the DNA TGTGCCAGCAGCTTAAGCGACGGCGGTCACAGAAACACCATATATTTT.

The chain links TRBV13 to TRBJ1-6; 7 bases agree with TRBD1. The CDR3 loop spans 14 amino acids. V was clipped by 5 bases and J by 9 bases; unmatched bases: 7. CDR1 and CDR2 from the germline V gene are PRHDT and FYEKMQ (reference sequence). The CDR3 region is CASSPRTGGSPLHF. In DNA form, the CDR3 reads TGTGCCAGCAGCCCCCGGACAGGAGGTTCACCCCTCCACTTT.

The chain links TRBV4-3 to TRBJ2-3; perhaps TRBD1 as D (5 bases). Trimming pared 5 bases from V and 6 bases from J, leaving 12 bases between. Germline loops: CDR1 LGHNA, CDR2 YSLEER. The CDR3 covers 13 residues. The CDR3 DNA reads TGCGCCAGCAGCAAGGGGCGTTTGGATACGCAGTATTTT. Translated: CASSKGRLDTQYF.

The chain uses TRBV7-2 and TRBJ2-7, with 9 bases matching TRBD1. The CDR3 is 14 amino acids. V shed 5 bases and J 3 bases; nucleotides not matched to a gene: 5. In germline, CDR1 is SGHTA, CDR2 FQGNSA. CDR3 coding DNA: TGTGCCAGCAGCCCCCGGGACAGGGTCTACGAGCAGTACTTC. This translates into CASSPRDRVYEQYF.

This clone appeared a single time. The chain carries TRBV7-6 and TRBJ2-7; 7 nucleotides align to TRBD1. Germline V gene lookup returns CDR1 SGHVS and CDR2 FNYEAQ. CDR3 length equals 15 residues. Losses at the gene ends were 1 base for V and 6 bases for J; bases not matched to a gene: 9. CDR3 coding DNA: TGTGCCAGCAGCTTAGAAGTTGGCAGGGGGAGCGAGCAGTACTTC. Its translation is CASSLEVGRGSEQYF.

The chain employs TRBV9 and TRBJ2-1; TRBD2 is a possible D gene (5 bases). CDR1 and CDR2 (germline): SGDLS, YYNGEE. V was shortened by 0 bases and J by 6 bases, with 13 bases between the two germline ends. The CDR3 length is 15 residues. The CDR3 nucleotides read TGTGCCAGCAGCGTAGTTCCGGGGTCGAGCAATGAGCAGTTCTTC. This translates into CASSVVPGSSNEQFF. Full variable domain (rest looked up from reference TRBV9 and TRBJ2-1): DSGVTQTPKHLITATGQRVTLRCSPRSGDLSVYWYQQSLDQGLQFLIQYYNGEERAKGNILERFSAQQFPDLHSELNLSSLELGDSALYFCASSVVPGSSNEQFFGPGTRLTVL.

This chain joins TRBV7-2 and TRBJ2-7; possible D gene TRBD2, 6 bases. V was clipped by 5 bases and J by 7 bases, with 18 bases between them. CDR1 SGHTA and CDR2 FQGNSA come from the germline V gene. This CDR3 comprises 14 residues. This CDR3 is CASSPLDAGREQYF. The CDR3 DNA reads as TGTGCCAGCAGCCCATTAGACGCGGGGCGGGAGCAGTACTTC.

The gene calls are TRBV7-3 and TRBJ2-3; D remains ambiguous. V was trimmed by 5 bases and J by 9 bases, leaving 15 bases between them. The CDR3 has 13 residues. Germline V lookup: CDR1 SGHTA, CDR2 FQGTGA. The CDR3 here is CASSERSPTTQYF. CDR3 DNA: TGTGCCAGCAGCGAACGTTCTCCCACGACGCAGTATTTT.

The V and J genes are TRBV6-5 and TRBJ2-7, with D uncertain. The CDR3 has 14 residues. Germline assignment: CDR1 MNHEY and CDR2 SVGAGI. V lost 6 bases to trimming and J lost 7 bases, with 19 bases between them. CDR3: CASRIPGPSGEQYF. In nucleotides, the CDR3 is TGTGCCAGCAGAATACCGGGCCCATCCGGGGAGCAGTACTTC.

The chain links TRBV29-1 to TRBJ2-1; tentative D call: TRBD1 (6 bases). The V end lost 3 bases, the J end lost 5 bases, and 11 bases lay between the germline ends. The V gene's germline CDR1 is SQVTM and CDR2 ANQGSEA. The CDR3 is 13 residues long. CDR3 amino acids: CSVELRQDNEQFF. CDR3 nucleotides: TGCAGCGTTGAGCTCCGACAGGACAATGAGCAGTTCTTC.

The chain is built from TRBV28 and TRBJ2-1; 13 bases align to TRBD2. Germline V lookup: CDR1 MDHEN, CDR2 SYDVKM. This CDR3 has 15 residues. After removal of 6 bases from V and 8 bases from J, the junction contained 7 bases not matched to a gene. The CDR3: CASSTTSGRRDEQFF. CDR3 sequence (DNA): TGTGCCAGCAGCACGACTAGCGGGAGGAGGGATGAGCAGTTCTTC.

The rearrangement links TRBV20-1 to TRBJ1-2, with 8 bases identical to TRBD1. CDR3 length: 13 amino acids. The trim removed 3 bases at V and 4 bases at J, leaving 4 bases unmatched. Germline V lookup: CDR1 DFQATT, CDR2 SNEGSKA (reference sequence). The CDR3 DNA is TGCAGTGCTAGTCGCGGGACAGGCTATGGCTACACCTTC. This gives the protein CSASRGTGYGYTF.